This T cell receptor (beta chain) was found in a study of liver allograft versus peripheral blood T cells. In the study overall: Comparative analysis was performed on T cell receptor repertoires from transplanted livers and from recipients' peripheral blood.

This clonotype was seen many times. TCRdb called the reads again in MiXCR, with one record for every CDR3 protein. The data hold about 7,800 distinct CDR3 sequences, with approximately 19% observed a single time. The trim removed 5 bases at V and 3 bases at J, leaving 16 bases unmatched. The V gene's germline CDR1 is SEHNR and CDR2 FQNEAQ (reference sequence). The length of the CDR3 is 19 residues. The receptor comes from a human patient who had a liver transplant. The graft donor may have contributed some T cells. This chain joins TRBV7-9 and TRBJ2-1; 10 nucleotides agree with TRBD1. The CDR3 loop is CASSLQWGQGLSFYNEQFF. As DNA, the CDR3 is TGTGCCAGCAGCCTCCAGTGGGGACAGGGGCTCTCCTTCTACAATGAGCAGTTCTTC.